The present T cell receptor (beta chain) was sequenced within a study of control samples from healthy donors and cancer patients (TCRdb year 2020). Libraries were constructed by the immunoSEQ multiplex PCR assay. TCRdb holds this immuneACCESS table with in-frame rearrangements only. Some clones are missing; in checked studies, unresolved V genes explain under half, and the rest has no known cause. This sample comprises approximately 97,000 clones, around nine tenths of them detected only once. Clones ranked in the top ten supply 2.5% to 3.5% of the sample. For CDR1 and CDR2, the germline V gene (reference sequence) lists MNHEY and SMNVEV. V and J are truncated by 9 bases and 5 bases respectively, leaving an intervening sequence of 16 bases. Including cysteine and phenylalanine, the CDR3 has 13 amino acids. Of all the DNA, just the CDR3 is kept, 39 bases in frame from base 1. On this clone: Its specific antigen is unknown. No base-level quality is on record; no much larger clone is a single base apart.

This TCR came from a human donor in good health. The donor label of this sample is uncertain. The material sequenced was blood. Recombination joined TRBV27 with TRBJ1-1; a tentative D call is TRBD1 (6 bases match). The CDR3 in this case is CASRDTRDTEAFF. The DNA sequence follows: TGTGCCAGTAGGGACACCCGGGATACTGAAGCTTTCTTT.